This T cell receptor beta chain is from a study of cytomegalovirus exposure and HLA in healthy donors. Study at large: Researchers previously reported finding more than 100 million unique TCR beta sequences from roughly 180 million T cells.

This PCR relied on a set of 60 Vbeta primers and 13 Jbeta primers. Data came from immunoSEQ multiplex PCR; TCRdb stores just in-frame clones and leaves some out. The table includes 120,000 to 150,000 clones, about 80% detected once. Germline CDR1 reads MGHRA; CDR2 reads YSYEKL. The V segment lost 1 base and the J segment 4 bases; nucleotides outside the gene matches: 3. The CDR3 spans 15 residues. The chain combines TRBV4-1 with TRBJ2-1, with 8 nucleotides matching TRBD2. The clonotype originates from a man aged 18 to 30 in good health and CMV-seronegative. Input material: PBMCs. CDR3 protein: CASSQVGGAYNEQFF. The CDR3 DNA follows: TGCGCCAGCAGCCAAGTCGGGGGGGCGTACAATGAGCAGTTCTTC.